The TCR beta chain described here comes from a study of shared clonotypes between healthy human individuals (dated by TCRdb to 2018 to 2020). Concerning the study at large: A few men and a couple of women, aged 18 to 49 years, made up the cohort. Per donor, three plates each were used for CD4 naive and CD4 memory, two for CD8 naive, and one for CD8 memory. Each donor's leukapheresis produced roughly between roughly 0.85 and 10 billion PBMCs. To estimate repertoire size and how much clonotypes are shared between individuals, the study performed deep sequencing of blood TCR repertoires from roughly five healthy adults. Different laboratories and diverse techniques were used to prepare libraries and sequence TCR repertoires, to increase sequencing depth and limit assay-specific biases. Overall study results and their limits: Compared with non-shared clonotypes, clonotypes shared by all four sorted-subset donors had higher generation probabilities. Incomplete sequencing was indicated by rarefaction of sorted-subset datasets, despite the large sequencing depth. Based on pairwise subsampling, the degree of clonotype sharing among donors was expected to be affected by sequencing depth. Naive subsets generally had larger estimated clonotype richness than memory subsets. Because the study included only a small number of donors, the genetic and exposure-history diversity represented was limited. Sampling was restricted to blood, and TCR repertoires in tissues likely differ from the TCR repertoires found in blood. When a handful of donors were compared, the shared fraction of clonotypes was roughly 4.8% for naive CD4, roughly 3.3% for naive CD8, 2.3% for memory CD4, and about 0.36% for memory CD8.

As concerns this clone: What antigen it recognizes has not been identified. No much larger clone exists at a distance of one base, and base qualities are not known.

Healthy HIV-negative adults with no recently reported acute infections or vaccinations were included as donors. Only Caucasian adults living in Nashville, Tennessee, USA were represented among the donors. CD4+ T cells were enriched through magnetic negative selection, after which naive cells were positively selected on CD45RA and the remaining negative fraction served as the memory subset. Blood was obtained by leukapheresis, after which PBMCs were separated by Ficoll-Histopaque density gradient centrifugation and cryopreserved in liquid nitrogen vapor phase. Analytical flow cytometry was used to check the purity and quantity of every magnetically sorted T cell population. Each sorted fraction had its genomic DNA isolated and then quantified by UV absorbance on a Nanodrop 2000c. Using the deep immunoSEQ assay, multiplex PCR amplified TCR CDR3 regions from genomic DNA. Genomic DNA extracted from each cell subset was distributed evenly over all wells of several immunoSEQ 96-well plates, and each plate served as one replicate. For sorted subsets, around 0.2 ug genomic DNA, equal to tens of thousands of T cell genomes, was loaded into each replicate PCR. Purified libraries were measured with a Qubit 3.0 fluorometer, size-checked on a Bioanalyzer 2100, and measured again with the KAPA Library Quantification kit. Each immunoSEQ 96-well plate was sequenced on its own single-read 150-cycle Illumina NextSeq 550 flow cell. In the source study's methods: Because only junctional sequences without quality scores were contained in the immunoSEQ output, filtering matching that applied to full-length reads could not be performed. Sequences were annotated with PyIR, a Python wrapper for IgBLAST v1.9, and V/J genes and CDR3 were assigned using IMGT germline references. Reads with weak V/J assignments (E-value above 1e-6), missing CDR3, stop codons, out-of-frame junctions, or ambiguous translated residues were removed. V3J clonotypes were defined by identical inferred V gene, J gene, and CDR3 amino acid sequence. Percentage overlap between repertoires was computed as shared unique clonotypes divided by the size of the smaller repertoire. Three approaches were used to assess repertoire richness: RTK rarefaction, the Chao1 estimator, and Recon v2.1 estimates of unobserved clonotypes. For all TCRbeta clonotypes obtained by the gDNA method from a handful of donors, generation probabilities were computed with OLGA. Entries here come from immuneACCESS through TCRdb and include only in-frame sequences with V and J called. Some clones fail to appear in such tables; in the studies checked, an unresolved V gene covers under half of the shortfall, and the cause of the remainder is unknown. V and J calls and clone size are copied from that table; D and trimming were computed from the DNA. The table for this sample lists roughly 760,000 clones; roughly 70% of them were counted only once. Approximately 1.6% of the sample belongs to the ten largest clones.

The sample taken for sequencing was memory CD4+ T cells sorted from blood. The sample's cell subset or site label, decoded: CD45RA-negative fraction. The sequence came from a woman aged 30 to 39 in good health.

The CDR3 protein: CASSGAPGETQYF. The DNA reads as follows: TGCGCCAGCAGTGGGGCCCCCGGGGAGACCCAGTACTTC. The chain is assembled from TRBV10-2 and TRBJ2-5, with the D gene uncertain. The germline V gene yields WSHSY for CDR1 and SAAADI for CDR2. Between the V and J ends, shortened by 4 bases and 5 bases respectively, the junction contains 11 bases. The CDR3 spans 13 residues, from the cysteine through the phenylalanine. Only CDR3 DNA is held: 39 bases, read in frame from base 1.